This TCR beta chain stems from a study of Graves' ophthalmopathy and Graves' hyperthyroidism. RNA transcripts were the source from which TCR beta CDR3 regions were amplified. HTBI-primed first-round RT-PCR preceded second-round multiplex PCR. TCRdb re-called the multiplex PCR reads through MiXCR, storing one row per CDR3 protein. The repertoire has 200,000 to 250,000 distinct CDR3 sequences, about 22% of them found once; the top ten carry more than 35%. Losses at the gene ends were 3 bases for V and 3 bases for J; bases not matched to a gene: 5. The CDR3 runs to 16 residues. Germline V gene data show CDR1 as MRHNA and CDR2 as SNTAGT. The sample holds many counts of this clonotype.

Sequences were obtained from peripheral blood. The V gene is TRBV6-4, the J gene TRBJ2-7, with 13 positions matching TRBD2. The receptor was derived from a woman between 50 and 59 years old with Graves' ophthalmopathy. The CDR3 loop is CASSETGTSGNYEQYF. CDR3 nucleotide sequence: TGTGCCAGCAGTGAAACCGGGACTAGCGGGAACTACGAGCAGTACTTC.